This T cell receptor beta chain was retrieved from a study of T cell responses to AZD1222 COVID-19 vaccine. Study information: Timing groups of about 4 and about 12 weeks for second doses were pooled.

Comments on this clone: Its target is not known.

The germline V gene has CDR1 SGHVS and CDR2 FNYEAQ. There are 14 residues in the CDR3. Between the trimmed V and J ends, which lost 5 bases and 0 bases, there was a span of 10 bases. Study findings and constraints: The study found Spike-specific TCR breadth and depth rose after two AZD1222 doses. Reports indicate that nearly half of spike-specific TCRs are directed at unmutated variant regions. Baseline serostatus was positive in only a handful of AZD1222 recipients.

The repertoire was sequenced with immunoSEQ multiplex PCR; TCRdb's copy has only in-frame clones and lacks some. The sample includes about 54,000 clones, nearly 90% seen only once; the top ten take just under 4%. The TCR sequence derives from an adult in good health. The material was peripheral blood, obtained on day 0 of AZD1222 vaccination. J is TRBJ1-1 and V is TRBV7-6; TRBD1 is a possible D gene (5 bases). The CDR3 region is CASSPGPLNTEAFF. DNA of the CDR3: TGTGCCAGCAGCCCGGGGCCTCTGAACACTGAAGCTTTCTTT.